The 18 T cell receptor beta chains below all came from one sample that was sequenced in a study of blood T cell repertoires in COVID-19. Repertoires were generated with immunoSEQ multiplex PCR, while TCRdb's copy carries only in-frame clones and drops some. The sample lists a few hundred thousand clones, approximately 81% occurring once. The sequencing sample was made of PBMCs or T cells enriched from blood (not recorded which). The receptor source for this set is a woman in her fifties or sixties who had recovered from COVID-19.

As DNA, the CDR3 is TGTGCCAGCAGCTCAAGGACAGGAAAAACTGAAGCTTTCTTT. Protein: CASSSRTGKTEAFF. The V and J genes are TRBV7-8 and TRBJ1-1; 7 nucleotides line up with TRBD1. V trimming: 4 bases; J trimming: 5 bases; junction bases outside the gene matches: 7. The CDR3 has 14 amino acids. Germline lookup yields CDR1 SGHVS and CDR2 FQNEAQ.

The chain combines TRBV6-6 with TRBJ1-1, with D perhaps TRBD1 (5 bases). Per germline, CDR1 MNHNY and CDR2 SVGAGI (reference sequence). CDR3 size: 14 residues. V dropped 6 bases and J dropped 1 base, with 12 bases sitting between them. CDR3: CASRRGQENTEAFF. The CDR3, as DNA: TGTGCCAGCAGAAGAGGACAAGAGAACACTGAAGCTTTCTTT.

This sequence joins TRBV7-9 and TRBJ2-7, with D perhaps matching TRBD1 (6 bases). Germline CDR1 and CDR2: SEHNR and FQNEAQ (reference sequence). CDR3 length equals 17 residues. V was pared by 1 base and J by 6 bases, with 22 bases between. The CDR3 DNA sequence: TGTGCCAGCAGCTTAGGGACCTTGGACAGAAAATCGTCCGAGCAGTACTTC. It yields the protein CASSLGTLDRKSSEQYF.

V is TRBV30 and J is TRBJ1-4, with a possible D match to TRBD1 (6 bases). With 2 bases removed from V and 8 bases from J, the gap between germline ends came to 15 bases. This CDR3 is built from 14 residues. CDR1 and CDR2 (germline): GTSNPN, SVGIG (reference sequence). The CDR3 region has the DNA TGTGCCTGGAGTCACAGGGCCAACTACGAAAAACTGTTTTTT. As protein: CAWSHRANYEKLFF.

The genes are TRBV5-1 and TRBJ1-3, with D possibly matching TRBD1 (5 bases). Per germline, CDR1 SGHRS and CDR2 YFSETQ. The V end lost 7 bases, the J end lost 0 bases, and 11 bases lay between the germline ends. CDR3 size: 14 residues. The DNA for the CDR3 is TGCGCCAGCTCGCGGGACGGCTCTGGAAACACCATATATTTT. Translating it yields CASSRDGSGNTIYF.

The J gene is TRBJ2-7, the V gene TRBV4-2; 14 bases match TRBD2. V lost 4 bases, J lost 4 bases, and 6 bases stayed unmatched. This CDR3 is 16 amino acids long. Germline-derived CDR1 and CDR2 are LGHNA and YNFKEQ. The CDR3 nucleotides read TGTGCCAGCAGCCGAGGGGGACTAGCGGGGGATTACGAGCAGTACTTC. It encodes CASSRGGLAGDYEQYF.

This chain connects TRBV13 to TRBJ2-2; 7 bases fit TRBD2. The CDR3 is made up of 15 amino acids. After removal of 5 bases from V and 9 bases from J, the junction contained 12 bases not matched to a gene. From germline, CDR1 is PRHDT and CDR2 FYEKMQ (reference sequence). Here the CDR3 reads CASSRRGSPRRELFF. In nucleotides, the CDR3 is TGTGCCAGCAGCCGGCGGGGGAGCCCAAGGAGGGAGCTGTTTTTT.

The chain combines TRBV30 with TRBJ1-1; 8 bases map to TRBD1. The CDR3 extends over 14 amino acids. Germline lookup yields CDR1 GTSNPN and CDR2 SVGIG (reference sequence). Germline trimming cut 4 bases from V and 1 base from J; bases unmatched to any gene: 5. CDR3 residues: CAWMSQGANTEAFF. The DNA for the CDR3 is TGTGCCTGGATGAGTCAGGGGGCGAACACTGAAGCTTTCTTT. Variable domain in full (rest from reference TRBV30 and TRBJ1-1): SQTIHQWPATLVQPVGSPLSLECTVEGTSNPNLYWYRQAAGRGLQLLFYSVGIGQISSEVPQNLSASRPQDRQFILSSKKLLLSDSGFYLCAWMSQGANTEAFFGQGTRLTVV.

The chain uses TRBV7-2 and TRBJ1-2; 8 nucleotides agree with TRBD1. There are 15 residues in the CDR3. CDR1 is SGHTA and CDR2 is FQGNSA in the germline V gene. Trimming removed 0 bases from V and 7 bases from J; junction bases left unmatched: 7. Written as DNA, the CDR3 is TGTGCCAGCAGCTTAGCAGCGGACAGGGTGGTTGGCTACACCTTC. Residues: CASSLAADRVVGYTF. Looking up the rest from reference TRBV7-2 and TRBJ1-2 gives the full variable domain: GAGVSQSPSNKVTEKGKDVELRCDPISGHTALYWYRQSLGQGLEFLIYFQGNSAPDKSGLPSDRFSAERTGGSVSTLTIQRTQQEDSAVYLCASSLAADRVVGYTFGSGTRLTVV.

V gene TRBV21-1 combines with J gene TRBJ1-6; TRBD1 is taken as the D call from the table, unchecked against the DNA. TRBV21-1 is annotated as a pseudogene. This CDR3 comprises 15 residues. CDR3 coding DNA: TGTGCCAGCAGCAAAGTTGCCGGTTTCCGGGACAGGGGCGCTTTT. Protein sequence: CASSKVAGFRDRGAF.

The chain joins TRBV29-1 to TRBJ2-1; 9 positions agree with TRBD2. The ends lost 6 bases at V and 4 bases at J; junction bases unmatched: 16. The CDR3 runs 17 residues. Germline V CDR1 and CDR2: SQVTM, ANQGSEA. CDR3 in DNA: TGCAGCGTGGAACCATCTACGACTAGCGGAGTATACAATGAGCAGTTCTTC. Protein sequence: CSVEPSTTSGVYNEQFF.

The genes are TRBV7-9 and TRBJ1-2; 9 bases are shared with TRBD1. CDR3 length: 15 amino acids. Germline V gene data show CDR1 as SEHNR and CDR2 as FQNEAQ (reference sequence). J was trimmed by 8 bases and V by 7 bases; bases with no gene match: 14. CDR3 protein: CASTESTGGVGGYTF. The CDR3 DNA sequence: TGTGCCAGCACCGAATCCACAGGGGGCGTTGGCGGCTACACCTTC.

Concerning this clone itself: The sample carries other DNA sequences with the same CDR3. The chain is built from TRBV18 and TRBJ1-5, with 11 bases lining up with TRBD1. V lost 2 bases to trimming and J lost 0 bases; unmatched junction nucleotides: 0. Germline CDR1 and CDR2: KGHSH and LQKENI. The CDR3 sequence is 16 residues long. In DNA form, the CDR3 reads TGTGCCAGCTCACCAGGGACAGGGGGTAGCAATCAGCCCCAGCATTTT. Its translation is CASSPGTGGSNQPQHF.

This chain links TRBV7-2 with TRBJ1-4, with TRBD1 identical over 9 bases. CDR1 and CDR2 from the germline V gene are SGHTA and FQGNSA. The CDR3 is 13 residues long. The J segment lost 8 bases and the V segment lost 5 bases, leaving 3 bases of the junction unmatched. The CDR3 region is CASSRDRDEKLFF. In DNA form, the CDR3 reads TGTGCCAGCAGCCGGGACAGGGACGAAAAACTGTTTTTT.

In its sample, this clone was seen once. The V and J genes are TRBV7-7 and TRBJ2-7, with 10 bases lining up with TRBD1. The length of the CDR3 is 14 residues. Germline V gives CDR1 SSHAT, CDR2 FNYEAQ (reference sequence). The junction had 3 bases not matched to a gene; V was cut back by 1 base and J by 6 bases. CDR3 residues: CASSLGTGGSEQYF. The CDR3, as DNA: TGTGCCAGCAGCTTAGGGACAGGGGGGAGCGAGCAGTACTTC. The whole variable domain, filled in from reference TRBV7-7 and TRBJ2-7, reads GAGVSQSPRYKVTKRGQDVTLRCDPISSHATLYWYQQALGQGPEFLTYFNYEAQPDKSGLPSDRFSAERPEGSISTLTIQRTEQRDSAMYRCASSLGTGGSEQYFGPGTRLTVT.

This clone was seen a handful of times. The chain joins TRBV28 to TRBJ1-2, with TRBD1 identical over 7 bases. The CDR3 is 14 amino acids. Trimming took 2 bases from V and 8 from J; bases not matched to a gene: 8. Germline CDR1 reads MDHEN; CDR2 reads SYDVKM. CDR3 residues: CASSLAQGLYGYTF. The CDR3 DNA sequence: TGTGCCAGCAGTTTAGCACAGGGGCTCTACGGCTACACCTTC.

As DNA, the CDR3 is TGTGCCAGTAATACAGGGGGCAGGGGCAATCAGCCCCAGCATTTT. It specifies CASNTGGRGNQPQHF. The rearrangement links TRBV19 to TRBJ1-5; 9 bases are a match to TRBD1. Germline assignment: CDR1 LNHDA and CDR2 SQIVND (reference sequence). Unmatched junction bases numbered 6, after V lost 7 bases and J lost 2 bases. The CDR3 is 15 amino acids.

This chain links TRBV18 with TRBJ2-5; D might be TRBD2 (5 bases). The CDR3 contains 14 residues. Germline V gene lookup returns CDR1 KGHSH and CDR2 LQKENI. With 6 bases removed from V and 4 bases from J, the gap between germline ends came to 15 bases. CDR3 in DNA: TGTGCCAGCTCGGAACAGTTAGGAGGAGAGACCCAGTACTTC. Translating it yields CASSEQLGGETQYF.